The 5 T cell receptor beta chains reported below all come from one sample, sequenced in a study of T cells in Graves' hyperthyroidism and ophthalmopathy. TCR beta CDR3 regions were amplified from RNA transcripts. The HTBI primer set served for first-round RT-PCR of the TCR CDR3. TCRdb re-analysed the multiplex PCR reads in MiXCR, keeping a single row per CDR3 protein. Among about 380,000 distinct CDR3 sequences listed, about 14% were seen once. The sample consisted of blood. The receptors shown here come from a woman aged 30 to 39 with Graves' ophthalmopathy.

V is TRBV20-1 and J is TRBJ2-2, with 9 bases aligning to TRBD1. V was clipped by 6 bases and J by 4 bases; unmatched bases: 30. Per the germline V gene, CDR1 is DFQATT and CDR2 is SNEGSKA (reference sequence). CDR3 length: 22 residues. The CDR3 is CSAPTRYGIYADGTGITGELFF. CDR3 DNA sequence: TGCAGTGCCCCGACTAGATATGGAATTTATGCGGACGGGACAGGGATCACCGGGGAGCTGTTTTTT.

In this sample, this clonotype turned up many times. The chain links TRBV30 to TRBJ2-1; no reliable D call. CDR1 GTSNPN and CDR2 SVGIG come from the germline V gene (reference sequence). V was pared by 1 base and J by 8 bases, with 12 bases between. The CDR3 totals 13 residues. The CDR3 spells CAWSAKGYDEQFF. DNA of the CDR3: TGTGCCTGGAGTGCCAAGGGATACGATGAGCAGTTCTTC.

This clonotype has a handful of counts. This chain joins TRBV6-1 and TRBJ1-4, with 7 bases that match TRBD1. Germline CDR1 reads MNHNS; CDR2 reads SASEGT. V gave up 5 bases and J gave up 0 bases; unmatched junction bases: 15. CDR3 length: 19 residues. The CDR3 region has the DNA TGTGCCAGCAGTAGAGCCGAGACAGGGTCAATTCCAACTAATGAAAAACTGTTTTTT. The encoded protein is CASSRAETGSIPTNEKLFF.

This clonotype was detected only a few times. The chain uses TRBV27 and TRBJ1-2, with 8 nucleotides matching TRBD1. Trimming cost V 3 bases and J 3 bases; bases outside gene matches: 6. Looked up from germline, CDR1 is MNHEY and CDR2 is SMNVEV (reference sequence). This CDR3 comprises 15 residues. DNA of the CDR3: TGTGCCAGCAGTTTTACAGGGGGTAATCACTATGGCTACACCTTC. This gives the protein CASSFTGGNHYGYTF.

The CDR3 loop reads CASSLWGPAVDTQYF. CDR3 in DNA: TGTGCCAGCAGTTTATGGGGGCCAGCGGTAGATACGCAGTATTTT. The chain joins TRBV28 to TRBJ2-3; D is perhaps TRBD1 or TRBD2 (5 bases each). The CDR3 consists of 15 residues. Trimming removed 0 bases at V and 5 bases at J, with 12 bases between. CDR1 and CDR2 from the germline V gene are MDHEN and SYDVKM.